Below, one T cell receptor beta chain is given with its context. Assay used: immunoSEQ multiplex PCR; TCRdb lists only in-frame clones, some missing. The sample includes 50,000 to 65,000 clones, approximately 93% seen only once; the top ten take 2.5% to 4%. This entry comes from a study of T cell changes during pregnancy in multiple sclerosis. The germline V gene encodes CDR1 SEHNR and CDR2 FQNEAQ (reference sequence). The V end lost 5 bases, the J end lost 8 bases, and 12 bases lay between the germline ends. CDR3 length: 12 residues. The chain has TRBV7-9 and TRBJ1-2, with D tentatively TRBD1 (6 bases). The receptor was isolated from a female donor with multiple sclerosis, enrolled in a pregnancy study. The sample was CD8+ T cells from peripheral blood mononuclear cells, taken in the second trimester of pregnancy. The DNA for the CDR3 is TGTGCCAGCAGCCGAGGGGGGGAAGGCTACACCTTC. This codes for CASSRGGEGYTF.